Shown below are 7 T cell receptor beta chains from a single sample sequenced in a study of beta chain features in type 1 diabetes. Reverse transcription of all isolated RNA meant that expressed TCRB transcripts were sequenced. Produced via immunoSEQ multiplex PCR; TCRdb's table is partial and in-frame only. Among hundreds of thousands of clones listed, roughly 17% were seen once. The sequencing sample was made of naive CD4+ T cells from blood. The receptors were sampled from a woman younger than 30 in good health.

A few counts support this clone. The V gene is TRBV6-5, the J gene TRBJ1-1; D perhaps matches TRBD1 (5 bases). The CDR3 has 15 amino acids. The germline V gene encodes CDR1 MNHEY and CDR2 SVGAGI. V was pared by 1 base and J by 2 bases, with 11 bases between. The CDR3 region has the DNA TGTGCCAGCAGTTACTGGGGGGAGGGAAACACTGAAGCTTTCTTT. Protein product: CASSYWGEGNTEAFF.

This chain uses TRBV18 with TRBJ1-5; perhaps TRBD1 as D (5 bases). Germline CDR1 is KGHSH and CDR2 is LQKENI. Trimming took 3 bases from V and 6 from J, leaving 15 bases between them. The CDR3 runs 15 residues. In DNA, the CDR3 is TGTGCCAGCTCACCGGGCGTGGAGCAGGGTCAGCCCCAGCATTTT. This encodes CASSPGVEQGQPQHF.

This clone has only a few counts. The same CDR3 can be traced to other DNA sequences in this sample. V usage is TRBV11-3 and J usage is TRBJ2-3; 7 bases map to TRBD2. Germline V CDR1 and CDR2: SGHNT, YENEEA. The CDR3 contains 14 residues. V lost 3 bases and J lost 0; bases outside the gene matches: 0. CDR3 sequence: CASSFSGSTDTQYF. For the CDR3, the DNA is TGTGCCAGCAGCTTTAGCGGGAGCACAGATACGCAGTATTTT.

J is TRBJ2-5 and V is TRBV28; D unclear. V shed 1 base and J shed 0 bases, with 12 bases lying between them. The CDR3 loop spans 16 amino acids. Germline V gene sequence: CDR1 MDHEN, CDR2 SYDVKM. The CDR3 spells CASSLSADGHQETQYF. CDR3 nucleotides: TGTGCCAGCAGTTTATCGGCGGATGGGCACCAAGAGACCCAGTACTTC.

The chain combines TRBV6-1 with TRBJ2-1; 7 nucleotides agree with TRBD1. CDR3 length equals 15 residues. CDR1 and CDR2 from the germline V gene are MNHNS and SASEGT. With 4 bases clipped from V and 2 bases from J, the junction kept 5 bases outside the gene matches. The CDR3 region has the DNA TGTGCCAGCAGTGTCCGGGACAGAACCTACAATGAGCAGTTCTTC. This codes for CASSVRDRTYNEQFF.

In this sample, this clone turned up a few times. The gene calls are TRBV7-9 and TRBJ2-5, with TRBD1 identical over 8 bases. V was pared by 1 base and J by 4 bases, with 5 bases of the junction left unmatched. CDR3 length: 15 amino acids. In germline, CDR1 is SEHNR, CDR2 FQNEAQ (reference sequence). The CDR3 DNA follows: TGTGCCAGCAGCTTAGTCCCAGGGGGCTCAGAGACCCAGTACTTC. Encoded protein: CASSLVPGGSETQYF.

This clone occurred a few times. This chain joins TRBV2 and TRBJ2-7; tentative D call: TRBD2 (6 bases). The CDR3 totals 14 residues. The V end lost 7 bases, the J end lost 5 bases, and 18 bases lay between the germline ends. Germline CDR1 SNHLY, CDR2 FYNNEI. CDR3 coding DNA: TGTGCCAGCACGGTTGGAGGGCCAAAAAACGAGCAGTACTTC. Translating it yields CASTVGGPKNEQYF.